This TCR beta chain was found in a study of naive and memory T cell subsets (dated by TCRdb to the late 2010s). At the level of the whole study: According to the figure summarizing the samples, there were some ten blood donors, 7 tuberculin skin test biopsies and 3 saline control biopsies. PCR2 was typically a SYBR Green qPCR stopped at a set threshold; low-input samples could instead use end-point PCR (around 6 cycles). Results and caveats for the whole study, not just this receptor: The potential sensitivity of the RNA-based method to TCR transcript changes with T cell activation and differentiation was acknowledged.

The germline V and J ends show losses of 2 bases and 6 bases respectively, and no gene match explains 9 bases of the junction. In the germline V gene, CDR1 corresponds to SGHTA and CDR2 to FQGNSA. The CDR3 has 16 amino acids, counting the end cysteine and phenylalanine. The entry retains the CDR3 DNA only, 48 bases that are in frame from base 1. Library method: 5' RACE. The ligated cDNA was amplified in four rounds of PCR with nested alpha and beta constant region primers together with the SP2 primer. For the blood and skin samples, reverse transcription of TCR RNA was done with SuperScript IV along with alpha and beta constant region primers. T4 RNA ligase 1 was used to ligate an oligonucleotide containing the Illumina SP2 primer and a UMI to the 3' end of the cDNA. To prevent hairpin formation, the 12-nucleotide UMI was made up of two random hexamers with an eight-base spacer between them. From the second PCR onward, the TCR alpha and beta chain libraries were handled separately, and dual indexing was used for multiplexing. After pooling, the indexed libraries were analyzed by capillary electrophoresis and sequenced on either an Illumina MiSeq or NextSeq. PhiX DNA at roughly 5-7.5% was added to the libraries to raise base diversity and improve cluster recognition. As for the original processing: Demultiplexor took UMIs from read 2, joined the UMIs to the TCR sequence from read 1, and separated reads according to sample indices. V and J genes and V-J junctions were identified by Decombinator, and each TCR was assigned a five-part identifier that included V and J deletions. UMIs were used by Collapsinator to correct sequencing errors and PCR amplification heterogeneity, so that a UMI-based abundance was obtained for each TCR. CDR3Translator turned identifiers into nucleotide sequence, translated that sequence into amino acids, and pulled out CDR3 regions based on terminal motifs. Error-corrected alpha and beta TCR counts from blood and skin were compared after normalization to input RNA amount. TCRdb handled the public reads itself, with Q25 trimming in fastp and clone calling in MiXCR, and kept productive beta chains. All rows with the same CDR3 protein become a single entry with the most common DNA and genes. The authors' filters were not applied to this entry. The table for this sample lists 45,000 to 55,000 distinct CDR3 sequences; around 5% of them were counted only once. Around 0.84% of the sample comes from the top ten.

The table lists this clonotype with many counts. The antigen it binds to is not known. No much larger clone exists at a distance of one base, and base qualities are not known. Using 3' ligation of a UMI-containing oligonucleotide to TCR cDNA, the study laid out a robust and sensitive protocol to amplify, sequence and analyze TCRs. For whole blood analysis, less than 3 ml of peripheral blood was drawn from adult healthy volunteers into Tempus tubes, and RNA was extracted according to the manufacturer's instructions. Total RNA, without cell sorting, was DNase treated with RQ1 DNase before reverse transcription, targeting roughly 1 to 1000 ng input. To check how robust the pipeline was in samples where T cells make up a minority population, libraries were built from skin biopsies and whole blood.

The clonotype was recovered from a female donor in good health. This sequence uses TRBV7-2 and TRBJ1-4; the junction holds 7 bases that match TRBD1. The DNA sequence is given as TGTGCCAGCAGCTTATCGCGACAGGGACGTTATGAAAAACTGTTTTTT. Its translation reads: CASSLSRQGRYEKLFF.